Listed here is a single T cell receptor beta chain. The table came from immunoSEQ multiplex PCR; TCRdb's copy has only in-frame clones and leaves some out. The data hold approximately 310,000 clones, with 89% observed a single time. The V end lost 2 bases, the J end lost 4 bases, and 15 bases lay between the germline ends. This CDR3 has 16 amino acids. Germline V lookup: CDR1 SGHAT, CDR2 FQNNGV. This entry comes from a study of blood T cell repertoires in COVID-19. The sample comprised PBMCs or T cells enriched from blood (not recorded which). This receptor was taken from a man aged 55 to 69 who had recovered from COVID-19. V usage is TRBV11-2 and J usage is TRBJ1-3, with D perhaps TRBD1 (5 bases). CDR3 sequence: CASSLTPPGFGNTIYF. The CDR3 DNA sequence: TGTGCCAGCAGCTTAACCCCCCCAGGGTTCGGAAACACCATATATTTT.